Described below is a single T cell receptor beta chain sequence and its context. Its specificity is not known. This sample stems from a study of STAT3 mutations in large granular lymphocyte leukemia. Study-level results: TCR clonotype switching after therapy occurred in about 35% of the 18 patients. A small but highly pathogenic clone may have been missed. In T-cell large granular lymphocyte leukemia, about half of patients showed multiple immunodominant subclonotypes.

This CDR3 contains 15 residues. Deletions cut 8 bases from V and 0 bases from J, with 15 bases between. The V gene's germline CDR1 is MNHEY and CDR2 SMNVEV (reference sequence). The method was immunoSEQ multiplex PCR; TCRdb's version includes in-frame clones alone and lacks a portion of them. The sample holds 3,400 or so clones; roughly 74% are singletons and the top ten take around 29%. The sequenced sample was peripheral blood mononuclear cells. The clonotype was recovered from a man aged 55 to 70 with T-cell large granular lymphocyte leukemia. Some clones in this sample may be carry-over from other donors' samples. V gene TRBV27 combines with J gene TRBJ2-3, with a tentative D call TRBD2 (5 bases). This CDR3 reads CASQHSVPSTDTQYF. CDR3 DNA sequence: TGTGCCAGCCAACATAGCGTCCCTAGCACAGATACGCAGTATTTT.